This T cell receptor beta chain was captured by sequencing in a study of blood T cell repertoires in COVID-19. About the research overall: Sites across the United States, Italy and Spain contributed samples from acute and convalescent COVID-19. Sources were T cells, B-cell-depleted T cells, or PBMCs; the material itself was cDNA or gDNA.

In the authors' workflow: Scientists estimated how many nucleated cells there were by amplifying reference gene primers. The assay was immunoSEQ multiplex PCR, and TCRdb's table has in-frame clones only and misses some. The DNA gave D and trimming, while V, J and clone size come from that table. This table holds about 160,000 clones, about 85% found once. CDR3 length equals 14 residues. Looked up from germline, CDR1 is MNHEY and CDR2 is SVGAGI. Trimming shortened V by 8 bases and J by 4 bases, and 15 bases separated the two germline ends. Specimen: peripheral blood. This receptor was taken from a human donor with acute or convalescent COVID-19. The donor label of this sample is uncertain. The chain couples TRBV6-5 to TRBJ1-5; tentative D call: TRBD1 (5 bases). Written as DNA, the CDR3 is TGTGCCAGCTCCCTCGTACGGGGGAATCAGCCCCAGCATTTT. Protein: CASSLVRGNQPQHF.